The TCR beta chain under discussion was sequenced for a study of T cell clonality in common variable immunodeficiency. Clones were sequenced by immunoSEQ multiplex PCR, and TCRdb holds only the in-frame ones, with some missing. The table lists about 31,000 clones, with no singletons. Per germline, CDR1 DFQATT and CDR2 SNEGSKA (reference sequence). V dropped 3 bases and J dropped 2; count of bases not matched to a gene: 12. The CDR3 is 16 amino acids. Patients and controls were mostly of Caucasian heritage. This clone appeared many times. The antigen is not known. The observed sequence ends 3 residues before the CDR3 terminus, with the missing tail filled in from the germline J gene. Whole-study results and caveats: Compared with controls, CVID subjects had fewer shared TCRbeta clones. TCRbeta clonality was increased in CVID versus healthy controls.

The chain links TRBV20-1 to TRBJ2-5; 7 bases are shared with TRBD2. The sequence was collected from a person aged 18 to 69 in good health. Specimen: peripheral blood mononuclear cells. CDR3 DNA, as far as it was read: TGCAGTGCTAGCCCAATTCTAGCGGAAGTACAAGAGACC. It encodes CSASPILAEVQET. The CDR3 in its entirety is CSASPILAEVQETQYF.